The 7 T cell receptor beta chains below all came from one sample that was sequenced in a study of blood T cells in healthy people across ages. Next came a second PCR, run for about 6 to 12 cycles, which used a sample-barcoded 5' primer along with a J-beta primer mix. TCRdb passed the 5' RACE reads through MiXCR, listing each CDR3 protein once. The sample shows 800,000 to 950,000 distinct CDR3 sequences, under 40% of them seen only once. The sample taken for sequencing was blood. The receptors were sampled from a young man in good health.

The chain is built from TRBV28 and TRBJ1-2; the D is unclear. CDR3 length: 15 residues. Germline V gene lookup returns CDR1 MDHEN and CDR2 SYDVKM. V shed 3 bases and J shed 1 base, with 12 bases lying between them. The CDR3 bases are TGTGCCAGCAGTTTGGGTCAGGCGAATAACTATGGCTACACCTTC. It encodes CASSLGQANNYGYTF.

This clonotype has more than one count but fewer than ten. V is TRBV24-1 and J is TRBJ2-1, with 7 positions matching TRBD2. The CDR3 is 13 amino acids. V was clipped by 5 bases and J by 9 bases; unmatched bases: 6. CDR1 is KGHDR and CDR2 is SFDVKD in the germline V gene. CDR3 bases: TGTGCCACCAGTGGGGGGGGGTGGGGTGAGCAGTTCTTC. Protein sequence: CATSGGGWGEQFF.

On this clonotype: A clone one base away is much larger, so this may be a read error. The rearrangement joins TRBV5-1 to TRBJ2-1; either TRBD1 or TRBD2 may fit D (5 bases each). The DNA end favors TRBJ2-7, so the J call may be wrong. The germline gives CDR1 SGHRS, CDR2 YFSETQ. CDR3 length: 16 residues. CDR3 sequence reads: CASSLVAGSSYNEQYF. The CDR3 DNA reads as TGCGCCAGCAGCTTGGTTGCAGGGAGTTCCTACAATGAGCAGTACTTC.

The chain is built from TRBV5-1 and TRBJ1-2; D not resolved. The V gene lost 0 bases and the J gene lost 7 bases, with 13 bases spanning the gap. Germline loops: CDR1 SGHRS, CDR2 YFSETQ. This CDR3 is built from 14 residues. The CDR3 bases are TGCGCCAGCAGCTTGGAACTGCTTAGCGGTGGCTACACCTTC. Residues: CASSLELLSGGYTF.

The genes are TRBV20-1 and TRBJ1-5, with D unresolved. This CDR3 is 17 amino acids long. Germline loops: CDR1 DFQATT, CDR2 SNEGSKA (reference sequence). V was clipped by 3 bases and J by 1 base, with 19 bases between them. For the CDR3, the DNA is TGCAGTGCTAGGGGCCGGGGAAGTGTTAGGAGCAATCAGCCCCAGCATTTT. It yields the protein CSARGRGSVRSNQPQHF.

This clonotype has a handful of counts. This rearrangement joins TRBV6-2 or TRBV6-3 to TRBJ1-2, with D maybe TRBD1 (6 bases). The V and J ends lost 2 bases and 4 bases respectively, with 11 bases between them. The length of the CDR3 is 14 residues. Germline V gene lookup returns CDR1 MNHEY and CDR2 SVGEGT. The CDR3 region is CASSYPGTPYGYTF. The CDR3 DNA sequence: TGTGCCAGCAGTTACCCGGGGACACCCTATGGCTACACCTTC.

V is TRBV5-1 and J is TRBJ2-5; D may be TRBD1 (6 bases). This CDR3 spans 16 amino acids. CDR1 SGHRS and CDR2 YFSETQ come from the germline V gene. V lost 5 bases to trimming and J lost 0 bases, with 17 bases between them. The CDR3 sequence is CASSSRPGGNQETQYF. Written as DNA, the CDR3 is TGCGCCAGCAGTTCTCGACCTGGGGGCAACCAAGAGACCCAGTACTTC.